The 23 T cell receptor beta chains listed next were all sequenced from one sample in a study of vaccination and CD4 T cells after COVID-19. Cultured CD4+ T-cell DNA underwent Oncomine TCR Beta short-read sequencing. TCRdb re-called the PCR reads with MiXCR, one entry per CDR3 protein. The sample includes about 8,100 distinct CDR3 sequences, 45% to 65% of them seen just once. As to treatment: approximately 9-day PBMC culture with coronavirus spike peptide pools or control peptides (ViraFEST assay). During the years 2011-2018, before the COVID-19 pandemic, the unexposed donor's CD4+ T cells were collected. Their recognized antigens are unknown. Sequenced material: CD4+ T cells from blood, cultured in vitro. The receptors stem from a human donor in good health.

The CDR3 sequence is CATSRDSPGRQETQYF. The CDR3 coding sequence is TGTGCCACCAGCAGAGATAGCCCAGGGCGACAAGAGACCCAGTACTTC. V is TRBV15 and J is TRBJ2-5, with D possibly matching TRBD1 (5 bases). CDR1 is LNHNV, CDR2 YYDKDF, per germline (reference sequence). Trimming stripped 0 bases from V and 2 bases from J, with 13 bases between. This CDR3 has 16 residues.

This chain links TRBV6-2 or TRBV6-3 with TRBJ2-7; D gene ambiguous. V shed 4 bases and J shed 7 bases, with 14 bases lying between them. CDR1 MNHEY and CDR2 SVGEGT come from the germline V gene. The CDR3 length is 13 residues. The CDR3 here is CASSFARALEQYF. For the CDR3, the DNA is TGTGCCAGCAGTTTCGCCCGGGCGCTTGAGCAGTACTTC.

This clonotype has only a few counts. The chain has TRBV6-2 or TRBV6-3 and TRBJ1-6; D is uncertain. The CDR3 extends over 11 amino acids. The germline V and J ends were trimmed by 2 bases and 12 bases, with 5 bases remaining between them. Germline V lookup: CDR1 MNHEY, CDR2 SVGEGT. CDR3: CASSYKGPLHF. CDR3 in DNA: TGTGCCAGCAGTTACAAGGGACCCCTCCACTTT.

The genes are TRBV19 and TRBJ1-1; 12 bases align to TRBD1. The V gene's germline CDR1 is LNHDA and CDR2 SQIVND (reference sequence). The CDR3 has 18 residues. With 6 bases clipped from V and 4 bases from J, the junction kept 15 bases outside the gene matches. The CDR3 spells CASSLLRGTGGFGTEAFF. The CDR3 nucleotides read TGTGCCAGTAGCCTCCTACGGGGGACAGGGGGCTTTGGCACTGAAGCTTTCTTT. The full variable domain, completed using reference TRBV19 and TRBJ1-1, is DGGITQSPKYLFRKEGQNVTLSCEQNLNHDAMYWYRQDPGQGLRLIYYSQIVNDFQKGDIAEGYSVSREKKESFPLTVTSAQKNPTAFYLCASSLLRGTGGFGTEAFFGQGTRLTVV.

This clonotype has a handful of counts. J is TRBJ1-1 and V is TRBV6-1; D is perhaps TRBD1 (5 bases). The germline gives CDR1 MNHNS, CDR2 SASEGT. V was pared by 7 bases and J by 6 bases, with 24 bases between. The CDR3 loop spans 16 amino acids. CDR3 coding DNA: TGTGCCAGCACAACATTGGGCTCAGGGTTCAGGGCTGAAGCTTTCTTT. This gives the protein CASTTLGSGFRAEAFF.

The V call is TRBV27, the J call TRBJ2-2, with 11 bases aligning to TRBD1. The ends lost 7 bases at V and 8 bases at J; junction bases unmatched: 9. Per the germline V gene, CDR1 is MNHEY and CDR2 is SMNVEV (reference sequence). The length of the CDR3 is 15 residues. CDR3 DNA: TGTGCCAGCACAAGGGGGACAGGGGGGACTGGGGAGCTGTTTTTT. Residues: CASTRGTGGTGELFF.

This clonotype occurred a few times. V and J are TRBV7-9 and TRBJ1-2, with a tentative D call TRBD1 (6 bases). Germline assignment: CDR1 SEHNR and CDR2 FQNEAQ (reference sequence). The CDR3 length is 15 residues. Between the trimmed V and J ends, which lost 4 bases and 6 bases, there was a span of 18 bases. The CDR3 loop reads CASSSLGGRRDGYTF. For the CDR3, the DNA is TGTGCCAGCAGCTCCTTGGGGGGGCGCAGGGATGGCTACACCTTC. The whole variable domain, filled in from reference TRBV7-9 and TRBJ1-2, reads DTGVSQNPRHKITKRGQNVTFRCDPISEHNRLYWYRQTLGQGPEFLTYFQNEAQLEKSRLLSDRFSAERPKGSFSTLEIQRTEQGDSAMYLCASSSLGGRRDGYTFGSGTRLTVV.

The V call is TRBV2, the J call TRBJ1-1, with 7 bases that match TRBD1. CDR1 and CDR2 from the germline V gene are SNHLY and FYNNEI. The CDR3 sequence is 14 residues long. Trimming took 4 bases from V and 4 from J; bases not matched to a gene: 6. The DNA for the CDR3 is TGTGCCAGCAGTGGGACAGGTGAGGGCACTGAAGCTTTCTTT. It specifies CASSGTGEGTEAFF. Drawing the rest from reference TRBV2 and TRBJ1-1, the complete variable domain is EPEVTQTPSHQVTQMGQEVILRCVPISNHLYFYWYRQILGQKVEFLVSFYNNEISEKSEIFDDQFSVERPDGSNFTLKIRSTKLEDSAMYFCASSGTGEGTEAFFGQGTRLTVV.

This clonotype was seen just once. The chain joins TRBV29-1 to TRBJ1-3, with D hard to call. The V end was cut by 3 bases, the J end by 0 bases, with 3 bases between. There are 12 residues in the CDR3. From germline, CDR1 is SQVTM and CDR2 ANQGSEA. CDR3 amino acids: CSVDTSGNTIYF. CDR3 nucleotide sequence: TGCAGCGTTGATACCTCTGGAAACACCATATATTTT.

The rearrangement uses TRBV6-2 or TRBV6-3 and TRBJ2-7, with D tentatively TRBD2 (6 bases). The CDR3 length is 14 residues. Germline values: CDR1 MNHEY, CDR2 SVGEGT. With 6 bases removed from V and 6 bases from J, the gap between germline ends came to 18 bases. The CDR3 sequence is CASSHFSGAGEQYF. The DNA of the CDR3 is TGTGCCAGCAGCCACTTTAGCGGAGCGGGCGAGCAGTACTTC.

This rearrangement joins TRBV30 to TRBJ1-1; possible D gene TRBD1, 6 bases. Germline CDR1 is GTSNPN and CDR2 is SVGIG (reference sequence). The CDR3 is made up of 13 amino acids. Trimming removed 2 bases from V and 7 bases from J, with 14 bases in between. The CDR3 region has the DNA TGTGCCTGGAGTAAAGGGGGTAACCTTGAAGCTTTCTTT. It codes for CAWSKGGNLEAFF.

About this clonotype itself: One end of the junction fails to match germline, which may point to a read error. The chain links TRBV6-5 to TRBJ1-2, with TRBD1 matching over 9 bases. Germline V gives CDR1 MNHEY, CDR2 SVGAGI. The length of the CDR3 is 16 residues. The CDR3 spells CASSYEGTGSYYGYTF. DNA of the CDR3: TGTGCCAGCAGTTATGAGGGGACAGGGTCTTACTATGGCTACACCTTT.

In this sample, this clonotype turned up a few times. The V and J genes are TRBV7-6 and TRBJ2-1, with D perhaps matching TRBD1 (6 bases). The germline V and J ends were trimmed by 11 bases and 2 bases, with 25 bases remaining between them. Germline loops: CDR1 SGHVS, CDR2 FNYEAQ. The CDR3 extends over 17 amino acids. The CDR3 DNA follows: TGTGCCCCGGAGCTGAGGGGGAGTACCTCGACCTACAATGAGCAGTTCTTC. Its protein is CAPELRGSTSTYNEQFF.

This clonotype was seen more than once but under ten times. The chain is built from TRBV6-5 and TRBJ2-2, with no clear D. CDR1 is MNHEY and CDR2 is SVGAGI in the germline V gene. V lost 4 bases to trimming and J lost 1 base, with 7 bases between them. The CDR3 totals 14 residues. The DNA of the CDR3 is TGTGCCAGCAGTTTTGCAGAGAACACCGGGGAGCTGTTTTTT. Translation gives CASSFAENTGELFF.

A few counts support this clonotype. The V and J genes are TRBV2 and TRBJ2-2; TRBD2 is a possible D gene (6 bases). Deletions cut 7 bases from V and 6 bases from J, with 15 bases between. Germline V gene data show CDR1 as SNHLY and CDR2 as FYNNEI. The CDR3 runs 14 residues. CDR3 amino acids: CASKRDSPPGELFF. The DNA for the CDR3 is TGTGCCAGCAAAAGGGACTCCCCCCCCGGGGAGCTGTTTTTT.

The chain has TRBV12-3 or TRBV12-4 and TRBJ1-2; no clear D. The ends were cut back, 0 bases at V and 9 bases at J, with 5 bases in the middle. The CDR3 length is 11 residues. DNA of the CDR3: TGTGCCAGCAGTTTAGCAGGGAGCTACACCTTC. The encoded protein is CASSLAGSYTF.

The chain joins TRBV5-4 to TRBJ2-2; TRBD2 matches 13 bases. This CDR3 spans 17 amino acids. Germline CDR1 reads SGHNT; CDR2 reads YYREEE (reference sequence). V trimming: 4 bases; J trimming: 3 bases; junction bases outside the gene matches: 6. The CDR3 sequence is CASSMGTSGVHTGELFF. CDR3 bases: TGTGCCAGCAGCATGGGGACTAGCGGGGTTCACACCGGGGAGCTGTTTTTT.

The V and J genes are TRBV27 and TRBJ1-2; TRBD1 agrees at 8 bases. V trimming: 3 bases; J trimming: 1 base; junction bases outside the gene matches: 4. There are 15 residues in the CDR3. Per germline, CDR1 MNHEY and CDR2 SMNVEV (reference sequence). CDR3 residues: CASSFGDRNNYGYTF. The CDR3 DNA reads as TGTGCCAGCAGTTTCGGGGACAGGAATAACTATGGCTACACCTTC.

The count of this clonotype is one. The CDR3 DNA follows: TGTGCCTGGAGTCGTCTGGGGAGGCGGGAGGGTACAGATACGCAGTATTTT. It yields the protein CAWSRLGRREGTDTQYF. The chain combines TRBV30 with TRBJ2-3, with 9 bases matching TRBD2. The germline CDR1 and CDR2 sequences are GTSNPN and SVGIG (reference sequence). J lost 3 bases, V lost 2 bases, and 12 bases had no gene match. CDR3 length equals 17 residues.

The chain links TRBV24-1 to TRBJ2-1; 10 bases map to TRBD2. CDR1 and CDR2 from the germline V gene are KGHDR and SFDVKD. V trimming: 4 bases; J trimming: 2 bases; junction bases outside the gene matches: 10. The CDR3 extends over 18 amino acids. The CDR3 region is CATSDTGTSDSTYNEQFF. CDR3 coding DNA: TGTGCCACCAGTGACACCGGGACTAGCGATTCCACCTACAATGAGCAGTTCTTC.

The chain links TRBV19 to TRBJ2-2; TRBD1 might be the D (5 bases). The CDR3 covers 15 residues. Trimming removed 6 bases at V and 6 bases at J, with 17 bases between. Germline V gene sequence: CDR1 LNHDA, CDR2 SQIVND (reference sequence). In DNA form, the CDR3 reads TGTGCCAGTAGAAATGCCAGGGTTAAGTCCGGGGAGCTGTTTTTT. Its protein product is CASRNARVKSGELFF.

The rearrangement uses TRBV29-1 and TRBJ2-4, with a weak D call TRBD2 (6 bases). Germline loops: CDR1 SQVTM, CDR2 ANQGSEA. Between the trimmed V and J ends, which lost 7 bases and 2 bases, there was a span of 15 bases. The CDR3 has 14 residues. CDR3 DNA sequence: TGCAGCGCCGCATTGGGGGGATCCAAAAACATTCAGTACTTC. This codes for CSAALGGSKNIQYF. The full variable domain, rest sourced from reference TRBV29-1 and TRBJ2-4, is SAVISQKPSRDICQRGTSLTIQCQVDSQVTMMFWYRQQPGQSLTLIATANQGSEATYESGFVIDKFPISRPNLTFSTLTVSNMSPEDSSIYLCSAALGGSKNIQYFGAGTRLSVL.

The chain joins TRBV6-1 to TRBJ2-7, with TRBD2 matching 13 bases. Germline CDR1 is MNHNS and CDR2 is SASEGT. This CDR3 is built from 15 residues. The V gene end was trimmed by 5 bases and the J gene end by 2 bases; junction bases not matched to a gene: 3. The CDR3 loop reads CASSTGTSGTYEQYF. The CDR3 DNA reads TGTGCCAGCAGTACGGGGACTAGCGGGACCTACGAGCAGTACTTC.